Each of the 30 T cell receptor beta chains below was sequenced from the same sample in a study of blood T cell repertoires in COVID-19. Repertoires were generated with immunoSEQ multiplex PCR, while TCRdb's copy carries only in-frame clones and drops some. The table has over 150,000 clones, around 90% seen once. The sequenced sample consisted of PBMCs or T cells enriched from blood (not recorded which). The receptors shown here come from a woman under 40 who had recovered from COVID-19.

The rearrangement links TRBV6-5 to TRBJ1-2; TRBD1 might be the D (6 bases). The CDR3 loop spans 14 amino acids. Germline-derived CDR1 and CDR2 are MNHEY and SVGAGI. V lost 7 bases, J lost 4 bases, and 16 bases lay in between. The CDR3 region has the DNA TGTGCCAGCAACCCCACGGGACACTTCTATGGCTACACCTTC. Amino acid sequence: CASNPTGHFYGYTF.

This clone was counted a single time. This sequence joins TRBV30 and TRBJ1-2; the match to TRBD1 covers 7 bases. The germline CDR1 and CDR2 sequences are GTSNPN and SVGIG (reference sequence). The CDR3 has 14 residues. Trimming cost V 8 bases and J 6 bases; bases outside gene matches: 15. CDR3 sequence: CAQRGPVRVDGYTF. For the CDR3, the DNA is TGTGCCCAGAGGGGGCCGGTAAGGGTCGATGGCTACACCTTC.

This clone was seen just once. The chain links TRBV2 to TRBJ1-1; 8 bases are shared with TRBD1. Trimming took 5 bases from V and 0 from J; bases not matched to a gene: 2. The germline gives CDR1 SNHLY, CDR2 FYNNEI. This CDR3 spans 14 amino acids. Here the CDR3 reads CASSSQGVNTEAFF. The CDR3 bases are TGTGCCAGCAGTTCACAGGGGGTGAACACTGAAGCTTTCTTT.

This sequence joins TRBV24-1 and TRBJ2-1, with 8 bases fitting TRBD1. The CDR3 consists of 15 residues. V gave up 4 bases and J gave up 6 bases; unmatched junction bases: 7. The V gene's germline CDR1 is KGHDR and CDR2 SFDVKD. This CDR3 reads CATSEPNTGGNEQFF. The CDR3, as DNA: TGTGCCACCAGTGAGCCAAATACAGGGGGCAATGAGCAGTTCTTC.

V and J are TRBV6-5 and TRBJ1-2, with D unresolved. Trimming removed 4 bases at V and 6 bases at J, with 12 bases between. From germline, CDR1 is MNHEY and CDR2 SVGAGI. The CDR3 is made up of 13 amino acids. CDR3 nucleotide sequence: TGTGCCAGCAGTTCCGGCGGGGTTCATGGCTACACCTTC. As protein: CASSSGGVHGYTF.

This clone was observed a few times. The chain is built from TRBV2 and TRBJ1-2; D is ambiguous. V lost 3 bases to trimming and J lost 2 bases, with 7 bases between them. The CDR3 is made up of 13 amino acids. CDR1 is SNHLY and CDR2 is FYNNEI in the germline V gene. DNA for the CDR3: TGTGCCAGCAGTGACAGGTTCAACTATGGCTACACCTTC. Its protein product is CASSDRFNYGYTF.

The chain joins TRBV6-5 to TRBJ2-2, with TRBD2 matching over 8 bases. The CDR3 is made up of 15 amino acids. The germline gives CDR1 MNHEY, CDR2 SVGAGI. J gave up 3 bases and V 6 bases, and 6 bases lay outside the gene matches. The CDR3 sequence: CASRSGRAHTGELFF. CDR3 coding DNA: TGTGCCAGCAGGTCCGGGAGGGCCCACACCGGGGAGCTGTTTTTT.

This clone was seen only once. The CDR3 nucleotides are TGTGCCAGCAGCTTTACAGGGGAAGGTCAGCCCCAGCATTTT. Translation gives CASSFTGEGQPQHF. The gene calls are TRBV7-2 and TRBJ1-5, with 7 nucleotides matching TRBD1. CDR3 length: 14 amino acids. CDR1 is SGHTA, CDR2 FQGNSA, per germline. V dropped 3 bases and J dropped 6; count of bases not matched to a gene: 5.

This clone was found once. The DNA of the CDR3 is TGTGCCACCAGCGCCAACAGGGGTGGTTCACCCCTCCACTTT. Translation gives CATSANRGGSPLHF. V gene TRBV15 combines with J gene TRBJ1-6, with TRBD1 identical over 7 bases. The CDR3 consists of 14 residues. V shed 5 bases and J 9 bases; nucleotides not matched to a gene: 7. CDR1 and CDR2 from the germline V gene are LNHNV and YYDKDF (reference sequence).

This rearrangement joins TRBV6-5 to TRBJ2-7; the D is unclear. Germline CDR1 reads MNHEY; CDR2 reads SVGAGI. The germline V and J ends were trimmed by 4 bases and 0 bases, with 7 bases remaining between them. This CDR3 comprises 13 residues. The CDR3 spells CASSWASSYEQYF. The CDR3 DNA is TGTGCCAGCAGTTGGGCGAGCTCCTACGAGCAGTACTTC.

The rearrangement uses TRBV7-2 and TRBJ2-7; the D gene is possibly TRBD1 (6 bases). In germline, CDR1 is SGHTA, CDR2 FQGNSA. V shed 5 bases and J shed 4 bases, with 15 bases lying between them. The CDR3 has 14 amino acids. The CDR3 sequence is CASSASRGPYEQYF. CDR3 in DNA: TGTGCCAGCAGCGCCTCCAGGGGACCGTACGAGCAGTACTTC.

V gene TRBV27 combines with J gene TRBJ1-1; 7 nucleotides align to TRBD1. There are 15 residues in the CDR3. The trim removed 5 bases at V and 2 bases at J, leaving 8 bases unmatched. Germline-derived CDR1 and CDR2 are MNHEY and SMNVEV (reference sequence). For the CDR3, the DNA is TGTGCCAGCAGTATTCTCGGACAGGATAACACTGAAGCTTTCTTT. The encoded protein is CASSILGQDNTEAFF.

This chain links TRBV12-3 or TRBV12-4 with TRBJ1-1; TRBD1 might be the D (5 bases). Trimming removed 3 bases at V and 8 bases at J, with 10 bases between. The CDR3 spans 12 residues. CDR3 in DNA: TGTGCCAGCAGTTTTGAGGGGAGGGAAGCTTTCTTT. Translating gives CASSFEGREAFF.

This clone was detected a few times. Written as DNA, the CDR3 is TGCGCCAGCAGCCAAACCAGGGACAGGGCGGTATCACCCCTCCACTTT. Protein sequence: CASSQTRDRAVSPLHF. The V call is TRBV4-3, the J call TRBJ1-6, with 9 bases identical to TRBD1. The CDR3 extends over 16 amino acids. J gave up 10 bases and V 2 bases, and 9 bases lay outside the gene matches. Germline V lookup: CDR1 LGHNA, CDR2 YSLEER.

The chain joins TRBV7-3 to TRBJ2-1; TRBD1 matches 7 bases. The germline CDR1 and CDR2 sequences are SGHTA and FQGTGA. CDR3 length: 12 residues. Trimming cost V 5 bases and J 15 bases; bases outside gene matches: 10. The CDR3: CASSRPGQLVFF. CDR3 coding DNA: TGTGCCAGCAGCAGACCGGGACAGCTGGTGTTCTTC.

V and J are TRBV9 and TRBJ2-2, with 11 bases lining up with TRBD2. The CDR3 contains 18 residues. Germline lookup yields CDR1 SGDLS and CDR2 YYNGEE. The trim removed 0 bases at V and 7 bases at J, leaving 11 bases unmatched. The CDR3, as DNA: TGTGCCAGCAGCGTAGCTTTCAGATCGGGACTAGCGGACGGGGAGCTGTTTTTT. Its protein is CASSVAFRSGLADGELFF.

This chain joins TRBV20-1 and TRBJ2-5; D not resolved. V dropped 6 bases and J dropped 3 bases, with 8 bases sitting between them. The germline V gene encodes CDR1 DFQATT and CDR2 SNEGSKA (reference sequence). The CDR3 contains 11 residues. CDR3 sequence reads: CSAGPKETQYF. The CDR3 region has the DNA TGCAGTGCGGGCCCAAAAGAGACCCAGTACTTC.

The V and J genes are TRBV4-3 and TRBJ2-3; a possible D gene is TRBD2 (5 bases). CDR3 length equals 14 residues. Germline-derived CDR1 and CDR2 are LGHNA and YSLEER. V dropped 1 base and J dropped 7 bases, with 12 bases sitting between them. Here the CDR3 reads CASSQGWRVNTQYF. CDR3 bases: TGCGCCAGCAGCCAAGGATGGCGGGTGAATACGCAGTATTTT.

The chain uses TRBV10-3 and TRBJ2-1, with 8 bases fitting TRBD1. Germline V lookup: CDR1 ENHRY, CDR2 SYGVKD. V shed 6 bases and J 8 bases; nucleotides not matched to a gene: 24. The CDR3 length is 19 residues. CDR3 loop: CAIRATGQGKVKVNDEQFF. DNA for the CDR3: TGTGCCATCAGGGCCACAGGACAGGGAAAAGTAAAGGTCAATGATGAGCAGTTCTTC.

The CDR3 is CASSFDRANSPLHF. CDR3 sequence (DNA): TGTGCCAGCAGTTTTGACAGGGCGAATTCACCCCTCCACTTT. V usage is TRBV27 and J usage is TRBJ1-6; 7 positions match TRBD1. Germline V gene lookup returns CDR1 MNHEY and CDR2 SMNVEV (reference sequence). V was pared by 3 bases and J by 7 bases, with 3 bases of the junction left unmatched. This CDR3 spans 14 amino acids.

The chain carries TRBV24-1 and TRBJ1-1; tentatively, D is TRBD1 (5 bases). Germline lookup yields CDR1 KGHDR and CDR2 SFDVKD. CDR3 length equals 13 residues. Trimming stripped 2 bases from V and 7 bases from J, with 10 bases between. This CDR3 reads CATSDSDMDEAFF. The DNA for the CDR3 is TGTGCCACCAGTGATTCGGACATGGATGAAGCTTTCTTT.

This clone was detected once. This rearrangement joins TRBV5-1 to TRBJ2-3, with 9 bases aligning to TRBD2. V lost 0 bases, J lost 0 bases, and 8 bases stayed unmatched. Germline CDR1 and CDR2: SGHRS and YFSETQ. This CDR3 is 18 amino acids long. CDR3 amino acids: CASSLETSGEPSTDTQYF. The CDR3 nucleotides read TGCGCCAGCAGCTTGGAGACTAGCGGAGAACCTAGCACAGATACGCAGTATTTT.

This chain uses TRBV28 with TRBJ2-5; TRBD1 might be the D (6 bases). Germline loops: CDR1 MDHEN, CDR2 SYDVKM. Trimming took 6 bases from V and 1 from J, leaving 18 bases between them. The CDR3 runs 16 residues. CDR3 in amino acids: CASRRATTGIQETQYF. The CDR3 DNA is TGTGCCAGCAGACGAGCAACCACAGGGATCCAAGAGACCCAGTACTTC.

This sequence joins TRBV12-3 or TRBV12-4 and TRBJ1-2, with 8 positions matching TRBD1. The CDR3 is 13 amino acids. The trim removed 6 bases at V and 7 bases at J, leaving 7 bases unmatched. The CDR3 is CASRQPGTGGYTF. The CDR3 nucleotides are TGTGCCAGCAGGCAGCCTGGGACAGGTGGCTACACCTTC.

This chain joins TRBV30 and TRBJ1-1; D call uncertain. CDR1 and CDR2 (germline): GTSNPN, SVGIG (reference sequence). V dropped 1 base and J dropped 11 bases, with 20 bases sitting between them. The CDR3 is 14 amino acids. For the CDR3, the DNA is TGTGCCTGGAGTGCCCCGAATACACGCGCGGAGGCTTTCTTT. Amino acid sequence: CAWSAPNTRAEAFF.

The gene calls are TRBV5-1 and TRBJ1-3; D remains ambiguous. Germline assignment: CDR1 SGHRS and CDR2 YFSETQ. The CDR3 is 12 residues long. With 4 bases removed from V and 4 bases from J, the gap between germline ends came to 6 bases. The CDR3 region is CASSELGNTIYF. The CDR3 nucleotides are TGCGCCAGCAGCGAACTAGGAAACACCATATATTTT.

The chain links TRBV6-5 to TRBJ1-2, with 9 bases matching TRBD1. The CDR3 covers 13 residues. Germline loops: CDR1 MNHEY, CDR2 SVGAGI. With 6 bases clipped from V and 8 bases from J, the junction kept 7 bases outside the gene matches. The CDR3 reads CASRTGTGNGYTF. In nucleotides, the CDR3 is TGTGCCAGCAGGACCGGGACAGGGAACGGCTACACCTTC.

The chain uses TRBV4-3 and TRBJ1-2; D uncertain. The CDR3 contains 17 residues. CDR1 and CDR2 (germline): LGHNA, YSLEER. V lost 4 bases, J lost 0 bases, and 18 bases lay in between. CDR3 sequence (DNA): TGCGCCAGCAGCCTGGGGAGAGGAATGTCATCTAACTATGGCTACACCTTC. Translating gives CASSLGRGMSSNYGYTF.

This clone appeared a single time. The chain recombines TRBV4-1 with TRBJ2-7, with 8 nucleotides matching TRBD1. V shed 3 bases and J 4 bases; nucleotides not matched to a gene: 11. From germline, CDR1 is MGHRA and CDR2 YSYEKL. CDR3 length: 16 amino acids. The CDR3 loop is CASSQTWTGNKYEQYF. CDR3 in DNA: TGCGCCAGCAGCCAGACCTGGACAGGGAATAAGTACGAGCAGTACTTC.

V gene TRBV2 combines with J gene TRBJ2-1; 9 bases are a match to TRBD2. The CDR3 runs 18 residues. V was clipped by 3 bases and J by 2 bases; unmatched bases: 11. Germline V gives CDR1 SNHLY, CDR2 FYNNEI. The CDR3, as DNA: TGTGCCAGCAGTGAGACTAGCGGCCCGGCGGGCCCCTACAATGAGCAGTTCTTC. Translating gives CASSETSGPAGPYNEQFF.